This TCR beta chain was sequenced in a study of blood T cell repertoires in COVID-19. Germline V gene lookup returns CDR1 SNHLY and CDR2 FYNNEI. Trimming stripped 4 bases from V and 4 bases from J, with 13 bases between. The CDR3 length is 14 residues. The repertoire was sequenced with immunoSEQ multiplex PCR; TCRdb's copy has only in-frame clones and lacks some. The table has roughly 410,000 clones, around 87% seen once. The Seattle site enrolled patients during active infection and followed them longitudinally. Specimen: peripheral blood. The chain couples TRBV2 to TRBJ1-1; D not certain. The sequence derives from a woman in her fifties or sixties with COVID-19, enrolled during active disease. CDR3 region: CASSVVFGRTEAFF. As DNA, the CDR3 is TGTGCCAGCAGTGTGGTATTTGGCCGCACTGAAGCTTTCTTT.